The subject of this entry is one T cell receptor beta chain. The antigen it binds to is not known. Nothing much larger sits one base from this clone, and base qualities are not available. The sample comes from a study of T cell changes during pregnancy in multiple sclerosis (dated by TCRdb to about 2019). About the study as a whole: The study looked at changes in the T cell repertoire across pregnancy in women with multiple sclerosis.

The method was the immunoSEQ multiplex PCR assay. Imported from immuneACCESS, the table was reduced by TCRdb to in-frame sequences with V and J called. These copies leave out some clones; in studies compared against another copy, an unresolved V gene accounts for under half, and the cause of the remainder is not known. This sample gives under 55,000 clones in total; approximately 94% of them show up just once. The ten largest clones represent more than 0.25% of the sample. Trimming costs V 5 bases and J 4 bases, and their ends lie 12 bases apart. The germline V gene (reference sequence) yields LNHDA for CDR1 and SQIVND for CDR2. The CDR3 sequence holds 14 residues, the cysteine and phenylalanine included. The sequence is cut down to CDR3 DNA, 42 bases in frame from base 1.

In this chain, TRBV19 is recombined with TRBJ1-5, and possibly TRBD1, on 5 matching bases. This receptor was taken from a female donor with multiple sclerosis, enrolled in a pregnancy study. Sequenced here: CD4+ T cells from peripheral blood mononuclear cells, sampled in the third trimester of pregnancy. The CDR3: CASSWRGPNQPQHF. The nucleotide sequence is TGTGCCAGTAGTTGGAGGGGACCGAATCAGCCCCAGCATTTT.